The subject of this entry is one T cell receptor (beta chain). The sample belongs to a study of CD8 T cells in Susac syndrome. It was with random hexamers that about 0.45 to 1 ug RNA was reverse transcribed. The authors amplified TCR beta CDR3 across 54 Vbeta and 13 Jbeta using immunoSEQ multiplex PCR. TCRdb independently ran MiXCR on the immunoSEQ multiplex PCR reads; one entry per CDR3 protein. The table includes around 130,000 distinct CDR3 sequences, around 96% detected once. V lost 4 bases and J lost 9, with 17 bases in between. Germline V gene lookup returns CDR1 SGHRS and CDR2 YFSETQ. CDR3 length: 14 residues.

The sequenced sample consisted of CD4+ T cells from PBMCs. The clonotype comes from a human donor with Susac syndrome. V gene TRBV5-1 combines with J gene TRBJ2-1, with D perhaps matching TRBD2 (5 bases). In DNA form, the CDR3 reads TGCGCCAGCAGCGGGGAGTCTTCCGGTGGTGAGCAGTTCTTC. Its translation is CASSGESSGGEQFF.